The next 30 T cell receptor beta chains were all read from a single sample in a study of blood T cell repertoires in COVID-19. The method was immunoSEQ multiplex PCR; TCRdb's version includes in-frame clones alone and lacks a portion of them. Of approximately 150,000 clones in the sample, about 80% were seen once. Sample: peripheral blood. The receptor set was obtained from a woman in her sixties or seventies with acute or convalescent COVID-19.

This chain connects TRBV4-1 to TRBJ1-5; 8 bases align to TRBD1. Germline trimming cut 0 bases from V and 1 base from J; bases unmatched to any gene: 2. The CDR3 has 16 residues. The germline CDR1 and CDR2 sequences are MGHRA and YSYEKL. CDR3 coding DNA: TGCGCCAGCAGCCAAGACCGGACAGGGAGCAATCAGCCCCAGCATTTT. It encodes CASSQDRTGSNQPQHF.

The V gene is TRBV9, the J gene TRBJ1-1; 7 bases match TRBD1. Germline V gene data show CDR1 as SGDLS and CDR2 as YYNGEE. This CDR3 region has 15 residues. With 4 bases clipped from V and 0 bases from J, the junction kept 6 bases outside the gene matches. The CDR3 region has the DNA TGTGCCAGCAGCAAAGGGACAGCCATGAACACTGAAGCTTTCTTT. Its protein is CASSKGTAMNTEAFF.

In DNA form, the CDR3 reads TGTGCCAGCAGCATCCGGACAGGGCCATATCAGCCCCAGCATTTT. Its protein is CASSIRTGPYQPQHF. The chain combines TRBV7-2 with TRBJ1-5, with 8 nucleotides matching TRBD1. In germline, CDR1 is SGHTA, CDR2 FQGNSA. The CDR3 length is 15 residues. With 5 bases clipped from V and 5 bases from J, the junction kept 8 bases outside the gene matches.

CDR3 protein: CASSEIGHHNTEAFF. The CDR3 DNA reads TGTGCCAGCAGTGAGATAGGACACCATAACACTGAAGCTTTCTTT. The V call is TRBV6-1, the J call TRBJ1-1; perhaps TRBD1 as D (5 bases). CDR1 and CDR2 (germline): MNHNS, SASEGT. CDR3 size: 15 residues. V dropped 3 bases and J dropped 2 bases, with 13 bases sitting between them.

This clone was detected only a few times. The rearrangement uses TRBV5-1 and TRBJ2-7; D perhaps matches TRBD2 (5 bases). This CDR3 is built from 13 residues. Germline CDR1 and CDR2: SGHRS and YFSETQ. The V and J ends lost 4 bases and 4 bases respectively, with 12 bases between them. CDR3 residues: CASSPWTGYEQYF. CDR3 DNA: TGCGCCAGCAGCCCCTGGACTGGGTACGAGCAGTACTTC. Supplemented by reference TRBV5-1 and TRBJ2-7, the full variable domain reads KAGVTQTPRYLIKTRGQQVTLSCSPISGHRSVSWYQQTPGQGLQFLFEYFSETQRNKGNFPGRFSGRQFSNSRSEMNVSTLELGDSALYLCASSPWTGYEQYFGPGTRLTVT.

The rearrangement joins TRBV2 to TRBJ2-1; 9 bases agree with TRBD1. Trimming at V came to 4 bases and at J to 5 bases, leaving 0 bases not matched to a gene. CDR1 and CDR2 (germline): SNHLY, FYNNEI. There are 13 residues in the CDR3. CDR3 amino acids: CASSGTGDNEQFF. CDR3 DNA sequence: TGTGCCAGCAGTGGGACAGGGGACAATGAGCAGTTCTTC. The entire variable domain, with the rest obtained from reference TRBV2 and TRBJ2-1, is as follows: EPEVTQTPSHQVTQMGQEVILRCVPISNHLYFYWYRQILGQKVEFLVSFYNNEISEKSEIFDDQFSVERPDGSNFTLKIRSTKLEDSAMYFCASSGTGDNEQFFGPGTRLTVL.

The chain joins TRBV12-3 or TRBV12-4 to TRBJ1-4; possible D gene TRBD1, 6 bases. The length of the CDR3 is 12 residues. V dropped 3 bases and J dropped 11 bases, with 10 bases sitting between them. CDR3 sequence (DNA): TGTGCCAGCAGTTTTTCAGGGGCTAAACTGTTTTTT. This encodes CASSFSGAKLFF.

V and J are TRBV15 and TRBJ1-4; 7 bases match TRBD1. The ends lost 0 bases at V and 7 bases at J; junction bases unmatched: 5. Per germline, CDR1 LNHNV and CDR2 YYDKDF (reference sequence). The CDR3 consists of 15 residues. CDR3 DNA sequence: TGTGCCACCAGCAGAGATCAGGGGGGACGTGAAAAACTGTTTTTT. Protein: CATSRDQGGREKLFF.

The chain is built from TRBV18 and TRBJ2-7; D remains ambiguous. V was trimmed by 0 bases and J by 9 bases, leaving 21 bases between them. The CDR3 runs to 16 residues. Looked up from germline, CDR1 is KGHSH and CDR2 is LQKENI. This CDR3 is CASSPPAESSTKVQYF. The DNA of the CDR3 is TGTGCCAGCTCACCACCGGCGGAGTCCTCTACGAAGGTGCAGTACTTC.

J is TRBJ2-1 and V is TRBV19, with TRBD2 matching over 14 bases. After removal of 4 bases from V and 3 bases from J, the junction contained 8 bases not matched to a gene. This CDR3 is built from 18 residues. From germline, CDR1 is LNHDA and CDR2 SQIVND (reference sequence). The CDR3 sequence: CASSTSGLAGAFYNEQFF. In DNA form, the CDR3 reads TGTGCCAGTAGTACCTCGGGACTAGCGGGAGCATTCTACAATGAGCAGTTCTTC.

The chain is built from TRBV19 and TRBJ2-5, with 9 bases lining up with TRBD1. J gave up 3 bases and V 4 bases, and 6 bases lay outside the gene matches. Per the germline V gene, CDR1 is LNHDA and CDR2 is SQIVND (reference sequence). The CDR3 has 15 amino acids. CDR3 loop: CASSTRGTGKETQYF. The CDR3, as DNA: TGTGCCAGTAGTACCCGCGGGACAGGGAAAGAGACCCAGTACTTC.

The chain has TRBV11-2 and TRBJ2-3; tentative D call: TRBD2 (5 bases). The CDR3 has 13 residues. CDR1 SGHAT and CDR2 FQNNGV come from the germline V gene. V was pared by 0 bases and J by 10 bases, with 11 bases between. The CDR3 is CASSLEPSGPQYF. CDR3 DNA: TGTGCCAGCAGCTTAGAGCCAAGCGGCCCGCAGTATTTT. Drawing the rest from reference TRBV11-2 and TRBJ2-3, the complete variable domain is EAGVAQSPRYKIIEKRQSVAFWCNPISGHATLYWYQQILGQGPKLLIQFQNNGVVDDSQLPKDRFSAERLKGVDSTLKIQPAKLEDSAVYLCASSLEPSGPQYFGPGTRLTVL.

The CDR3 sequence is CASSPLREGVSEAFF. In nucleotides, the CDR3 is TGTGCCAGCTCACCACTTCGAGAGGGGGTGAGTGAAGCTTTCTTT. The V call is TRBV18, the J call TRBJ1-1, with D perhaps matching TRBD1 (6 bases). The germline V gene encodes CDR1 KGHSH and CDR2 LQKENI. This CDR3 is built from 15 residues. With 1 base removed from V and 7 bases from J, the gap between germline ends came to 16 bases.

V gene TRBV11-2 combines with J gene TRBJ2-2; possibly TRBD2 for D (5 bases). Trimming removed 2 bases at V and 5 bases at J, with 6 bases between. The CDR3 extends over 13 amino acids. Germline loops: CDR1 SGHAT, CDR2 FQNNGV. The CDR3 DNA reads as TGTGCCAGCAGCTTATCGGGGACCGGGGAGCTGTTTTTT. This gives the protein CASSLSGTGELFF.

The chain couples TRBV19 to TRBJ2-5; 11 nucleotides line up with TRBD2. This CDR3 contains 15 residues. V gave up 6 bases and J gave up 5 bases; unmatched junction bases: 8. CDR1 LNHDA and CDR2 SQIVND come from the germline V gene (reference sequence). As DNA, the CDR3 is TGTGCCAGTAGGAGCGGACTAGCGGGTACGGAGACCCAGTACTTC. Translation: CASRSGLAGTETQYF.

V usage is TRBV6-5 and J usage is TRBJ2-5; D may be TRBD1 (5 bases). CDR1 and CDR2 from the germline V gene are MNHEY and SVGAGI. Between the trimmed V and J ends, which lost 6 bases and 1 base, there was a span of 15 bases. The length of the CDR3 is 15 residues. The CDR3 sequence: CASRRPQESQETQYF. The CDR3 DNA is TGTGCCAGCAGGAGACCACAGGAAAGCCAAGAGACCCAGTACTTC.

The V call is TRBV7-2, the J call TRBJ1-4; possibly TRBD1 for D (5 bases). The length of the CDR3 is 16 residues. CDR1 and CDR2 (germline): SGHTA, FQGNSA. V was cut by 1 base and J by 0 bases, with 9 bases left in between. CDR3 loop: CASSLGRGPTNEKLFF. The CDR3 bases are TGTGCCAGCAGCTTAGGGCGGGGACCAACTAATGAAAAACTGTTTTTT.

The V gene is TRBV7-2, the J gene TRBJ2-7; tentatively, D is TRBD2 (5 bases). Looked up from germline, CDR1 is SGHTA and CDR2 is FQGNSA. Trimming stripped 1 base from V and 4 bases from J, with 17 bases between. The CDR3 extends over 16 amino acids. For the CDR3, the DNA is TGTGCCAGCAGCTTAGTTCCGGGAACGAAGAGGTACGAGCAGTACTTC. Protein product: CASSLVPGTKRYEQYF.

This chain uses TRBV10-3 with TRBJ2-1, with 14 bases lining up with TRBD2. Unmatched junction bases numbered 5, after V lost 6 bases and J lost 10 bases. CDR1 is ENHRY, CDR2 SYGVKD, per germline. The CDR3 is 14 amino acids. CDR3 DNA sequence: TGTGCCATCAGACCGGGACTAGCGGGAGCCGAGCAGTTCTTC. This gives the protein CAIRPGLAGAEQFF.

This chain links TRBV10-3 with TRBJ2-5; a possible D gene is TRBD1 (5 bases). The CDR3 totals 15 residues. Trimming took 4 bases from V and 3 from J, leaving 15 bases between them. Germline lookup yields CDR1 ENHRY and CDR2 SYGVKD. The CDR3 loop reads CAISVARVAEETQYF. The DNA for the CDR3 is TGTGCCATCAGTGTGGCCAGGGTGGCCGAAGAGACCCAGTACTTC.

The chain couples TRBV6-5 to TRBJ2-7; TRBD1 matches at 11 bases. The CDR3 spans 14 residues. V lost 10 bases, J lost 8 bases, and 13 bases stayed unmatched. In germline, CDR1 is MNHEY, CDR2 SVGAGI. In DNA form, the CDR3 reads TGTGCCACCAAAGGGACAGGGGGTAACCTTCAGCAGTACTTC. It specifies CATKGTGGNLQQYF.

The rearrangement uses TRBV6-2 or TRBV6-3 and TRBJ1-6; a possible D gene is TRBD1 (6 bases). Trimming took 2 bases from V and 5 from J, leaving 13 bases between them. Germline CDR1 reads MNHEY; CDR2 reads SVGEGT. This CDR3 contains 16 residues. This chain's CDR3 is CASSYPPGEHNSPLHF. The CDR3 coding sequence is TGTGCCAGCAGTTACCCGCCAGGGGAGCATAATTCACCCCTCCACTTT.

In its sample, this clone was seen a few times. The chain combines TRBV14 with TRBJ1-3, with a possible D match to TRBD1 (5 bases). The CDR3 consists of 16 residues. Germline V gene lookup returns CDR1 SGHDN and CDR2 FVKESK. Trimming removed 3 bases at V and 2 bases at J, with 14 bases between. The CDR3 DNA sequence: TGTGCCAGCAGCCATAATTCACCAGGGACTGGAAACACCATATATTTT. It codes for CASSHNSPGTGNTIYF.

The count of this clone is one. The chain combines TRBV18 with TRBJ1-6; the D is unclear. V was cut by 3 bases and J by 7 bases, with 16 bases left in between. Germline V gives CDR1 KGHSH, CDR2 LQKENI. CDR3 length: 16 residues. The CDR3 DNA follows: TGTGCCAGCTCACCTAACGTTGCCGGAGGGAATTCACCCCTCCACTTT. Translating gives CASSPNVAGGNSPLHF.

The chain uses TRBV2 and TRBJ2-2; 12 positions agree with TRBD2. V dropped 8 bases and J dropped 6; count of bases not matched to a gene: 10. There are 16 residues in the CDR3. From germline, CDR1 is SNHLY and CDR2 FYNNEI. CDR3 bases: TGTGCCAGCCATGCGACTAGCGGGAGCCCTCCCGGGGAGCTGTTTTTT. Protein: CASHATSGSPPGELFF.

DNA for the CDR3: TGTGCCATCAGGCGAAGACTAGGGACAGAGGACGGGGAGCTGTTTTTT. This sequence encodes CAIRRRLGTEDGELFF. The chain uses TRBV10-3 and TRBJ2-2; the D gene is possibly TRBD1 (7 bases). This CDR3 has 16 residues. V was clipped by 6 bases and J by 7 bases, with 21 bases between them. CDR1 is ENHRY, CDR2 SYGVKD, per germline.

This chain links TRBV28 with TRBJ2-3, with D tentatively TRBD2 (5 bases). The germline V gene has CDR1 MDHEN and CDR2 SYDVKM. Between the trimmed V and J ends, which lost 5 bases and 4 bases, there was a span of 19 bases. The CDR3 covers 16 residues. The CDR3 here is CASSPLRALEADTQYF. In DNA, the CDR3 is TGTGCCAGCAGTCCTCTGCGAGCCCTGGAGGCAGATACGCAGTATTTT.

This chain uses TRBV7-2 with TRBJ1-4; tentative D call: TRBD1 (6 bases). This CDR3 is built from 15 residues. The V gene's germline CDR1 is SGHTA and CDR2 FQGNSA. With 5 bases removed from V and 4 bases from J, the gap between germline ends came to 14 bases. The DNA for the CDR3 is TGTGCCAGCAGCCCGAGTGGACAGTATAATGAAAAACTGTTTTTT. The encoded protein is CASSPSGQYNEKLFF.

This clone was found a few times. The gene calls are TRBV6-4 and TRBJ1-6, with 7 bases matching TRBD1. The germline V gene has CDR1 MRHNA and CDR2 SNTAGT. The CDR3 extends over 13 amino acids. The ends lost 9 bases at V and 16 bases at J; junction bases unmatched: 15. The CDR3 DNA follows: TGTGCCAGTCCCAGACTCGAGGCGGACAGGCTCCACTTT. As protein: CASPRLEADRLHF.

The CDR3 protein is CASGLGRGEQYF. DNA for the CDR3: TGTGCTAGTGGTCTAGGGAGGGGAGAGCAGTACTTC. The gene calls are TRBV12-5 and TRBJ2-7; TRBD2 agrees at 7 bases. V shed 5 bases and J 7 bases; nucleotides not matched to a gene: 5. The CDR3 loop spans 12 amino acids. CDR1 and CDR2 (germline): LGHNT, FRNRAP.